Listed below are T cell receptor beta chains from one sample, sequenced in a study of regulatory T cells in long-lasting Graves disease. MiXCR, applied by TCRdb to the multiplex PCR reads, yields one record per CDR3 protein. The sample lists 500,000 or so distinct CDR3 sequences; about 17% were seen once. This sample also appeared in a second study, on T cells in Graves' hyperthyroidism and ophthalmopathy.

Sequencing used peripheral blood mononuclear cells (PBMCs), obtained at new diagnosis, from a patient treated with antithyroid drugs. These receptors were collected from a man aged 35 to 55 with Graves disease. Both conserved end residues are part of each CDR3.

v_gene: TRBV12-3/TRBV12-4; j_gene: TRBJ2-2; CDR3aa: CASSKTINTGELFF
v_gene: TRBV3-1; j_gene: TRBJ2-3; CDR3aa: CASSQDQGLAGHMQCF
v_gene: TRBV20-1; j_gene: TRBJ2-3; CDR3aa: CSATLTLAGGPGDTQYF
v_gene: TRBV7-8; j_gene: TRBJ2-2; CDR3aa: CASSSQGTGELFF
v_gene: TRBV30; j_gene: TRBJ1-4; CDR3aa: CAWSAGQFNEKLFF
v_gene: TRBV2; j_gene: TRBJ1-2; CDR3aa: CASRRDLRNYGYTF
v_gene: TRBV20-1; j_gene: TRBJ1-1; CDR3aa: CSANSRMSGGTEAFF
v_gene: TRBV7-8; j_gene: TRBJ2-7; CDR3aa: CASSLVGAQGEQYF
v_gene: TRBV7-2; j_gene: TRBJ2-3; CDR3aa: CASSLLAVPTDTQYF
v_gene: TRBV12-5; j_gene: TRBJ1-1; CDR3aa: CASGFTPPSPGNTEAFF
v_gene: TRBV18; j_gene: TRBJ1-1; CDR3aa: CASSPNLGTEAFF
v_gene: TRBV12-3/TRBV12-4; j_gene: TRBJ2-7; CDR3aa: CASRLGGGQLPYEQYF
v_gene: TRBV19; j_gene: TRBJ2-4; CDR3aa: CASSGHIQNIQYF
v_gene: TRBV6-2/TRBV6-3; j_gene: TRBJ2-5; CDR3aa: CASTYSRETNQETQYF
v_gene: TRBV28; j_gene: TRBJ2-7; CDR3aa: CASSVLSYEQYF
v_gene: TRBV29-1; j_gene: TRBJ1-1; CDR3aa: CSVSEVNTEAFF
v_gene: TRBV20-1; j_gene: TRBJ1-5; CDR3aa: CSARSTGPLHSNQPQHF
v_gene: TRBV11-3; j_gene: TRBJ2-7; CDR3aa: CASSLHRDPTYEQYF
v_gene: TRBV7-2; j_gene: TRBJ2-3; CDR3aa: CASSFASGSTDTQYF
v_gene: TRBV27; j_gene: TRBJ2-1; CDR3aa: CASKTGLASSYNEQFF
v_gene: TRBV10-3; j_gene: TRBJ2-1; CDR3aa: CAISEEGVAYNEQFF
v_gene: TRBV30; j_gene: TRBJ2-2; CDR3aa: CASTAGPGELFF
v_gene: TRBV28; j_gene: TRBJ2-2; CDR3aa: CASLQGSTGELFF
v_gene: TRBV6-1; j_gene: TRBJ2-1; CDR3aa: CASRSPGYNEQFF
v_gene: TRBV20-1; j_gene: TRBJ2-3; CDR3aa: CSALQDRGDTDTQYF
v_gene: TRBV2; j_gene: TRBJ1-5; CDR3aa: CASSRTGQSQPQHF